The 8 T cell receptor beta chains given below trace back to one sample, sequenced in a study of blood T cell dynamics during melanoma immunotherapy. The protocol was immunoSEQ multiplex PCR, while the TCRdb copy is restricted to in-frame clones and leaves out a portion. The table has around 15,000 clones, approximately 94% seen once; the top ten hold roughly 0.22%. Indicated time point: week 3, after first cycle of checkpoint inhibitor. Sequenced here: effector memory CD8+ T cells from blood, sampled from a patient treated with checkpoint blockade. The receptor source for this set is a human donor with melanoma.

CDR3 sequence: CASSLTGGREKLFF. CDR3 sequence (DNA): TGTGCCAGCAGCTTAACAGGGGGCCGGGAAAAACTGTTTTTT. The V gene is TRBV7-9, the J gene TRBJ1-4, with 9 bases that match TRBD1. The junction had 3 bases not matched to a gene; V was cut back by 2 bases and J by 8 bases. Germline V gene data show CDR1 as SEHNR and CDR2 as FQNEAQ (reference sequence). The CDR3 consists of 14 residues.

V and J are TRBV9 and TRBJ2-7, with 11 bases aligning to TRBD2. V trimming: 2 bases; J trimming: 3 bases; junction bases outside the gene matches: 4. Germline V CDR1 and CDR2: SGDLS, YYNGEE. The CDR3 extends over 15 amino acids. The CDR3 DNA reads TGTGCCAGCAGCGTGGGGACTAGCGGTCTCTACGAGCAGTACTTC. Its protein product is CASSVGTSGLYEQYF. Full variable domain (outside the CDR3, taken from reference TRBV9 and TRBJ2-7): DSGVTQTPKHLITATGQRVTLRCSPRSGDLSVYWYQQSLDQGLQFLIQYYNGEERAKGNILERFSAQQFPDLHSELNLSSLELGDSALYFCASSVGTSGLYEQYFGPGTRLTVT.

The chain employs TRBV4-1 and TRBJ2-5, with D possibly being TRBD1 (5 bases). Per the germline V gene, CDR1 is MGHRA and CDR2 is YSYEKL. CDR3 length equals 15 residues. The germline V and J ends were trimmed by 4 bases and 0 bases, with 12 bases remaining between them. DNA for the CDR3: TGCGCCAGCAGCCGTCCATACAGGAACCAAGAGACCCAGTACTTC. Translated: CASSRPYRNQETQYF.

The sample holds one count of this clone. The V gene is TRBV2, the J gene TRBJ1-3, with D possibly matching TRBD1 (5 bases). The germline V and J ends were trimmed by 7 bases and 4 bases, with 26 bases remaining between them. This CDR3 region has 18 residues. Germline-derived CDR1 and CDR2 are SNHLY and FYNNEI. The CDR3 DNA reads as TGTGCCAGCATTGGGGCCCCAAGGAGGTCCAGTGGCGGAAACACCATATATTTT. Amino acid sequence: CASIGAPRRSSGGNTIYF.

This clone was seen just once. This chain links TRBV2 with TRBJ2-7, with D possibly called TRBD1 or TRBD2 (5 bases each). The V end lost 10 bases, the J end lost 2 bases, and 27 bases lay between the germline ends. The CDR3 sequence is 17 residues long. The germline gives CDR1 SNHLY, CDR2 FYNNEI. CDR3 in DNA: TGTGCCATCCTCCTGGCCCCGACCGGGACCCAAACCTACGAGCAGTACTTC. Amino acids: CAILLAPTGTQTYEQYF.

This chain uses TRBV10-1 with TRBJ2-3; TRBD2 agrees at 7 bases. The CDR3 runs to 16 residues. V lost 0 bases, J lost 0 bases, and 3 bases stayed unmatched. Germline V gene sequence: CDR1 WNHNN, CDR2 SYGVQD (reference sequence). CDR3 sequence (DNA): TGCGCCAGCAGTGAGTCGCCTAGCGGAAGCACAGATACGCAGTATTTT. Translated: CASSESPSGSTDTQYF.

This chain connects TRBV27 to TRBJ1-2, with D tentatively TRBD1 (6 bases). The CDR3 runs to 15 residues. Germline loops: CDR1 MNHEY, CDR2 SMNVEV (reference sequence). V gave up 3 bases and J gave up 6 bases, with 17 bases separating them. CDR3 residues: CASSLLVGGLDGYTF. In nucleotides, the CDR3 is TGTGCCAGCAGTTTGTTAGTCGGGGGGCTCGATGGCTACACCTTC.

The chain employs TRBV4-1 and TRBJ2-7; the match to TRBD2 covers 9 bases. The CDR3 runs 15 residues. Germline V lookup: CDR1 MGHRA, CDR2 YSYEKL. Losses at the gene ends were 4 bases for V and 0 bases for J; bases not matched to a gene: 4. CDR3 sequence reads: CASSPTTSGSYEQYF. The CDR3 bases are TGCGCCAGCAGCCCAACGACTAGCGGCTCCTACGAGCAGTACTTC.